This is a list of T cell receptor beta chains from one sample in a study of blood T cell repertoires in COVID-19. Profiled with immunoSEQ multiplex PCR; TCRdb holds only in-frame clones, not every one. This sample yields 85,000 to 100,000 clones, of which around 74% are seen a single time; roughly 18% belongs to the top ten. The sequenced sample was peripheral blood. The source of these receptors is an elderly woman with active or convalescent COVID-19. Both conserved end residues are part of each CDR3. The order of the fields is D gene, V gene, CDR3 length, clone size, J gene, CDR3 DNA, CDR3 protein. A D gene is named only where the DNA matches it firmly. Only part of the rows carry a size: once, few, many, or a class if the clone is expanded.

TRBD2	TRBV2	14	NA	TRBJ2-5	TGTGCCAGCAGCGTGACTAGCGATCAAGAGACCCAGTACTTC	CASSVTSDQETQYF
TRBD1	TRBV25-1	17	once	TRBJ2-2	TGTGCCAGCAGTGAAACGGCCGGGACAGGGTATACCGGGGAGCTGTTTTTT	CASSETAGTGYTGELFF
TRBD1	TRBV9	15	NA	TRBJ2-1	TGTGCCAGCAGCCCTCGGACAGGGAATTACAATGAGCAGTTCTTC	CASSPRTGNYNEQFF
NA	TRBV5-1	11	NA	TRBJ1-1	TGCGCCAGCAGCCTTGAGGGGGAGGCTTTCTTT	CASSLEGEAFF
TRBD2	TRBV6-2/TRBV6-3	14	NA	TRBJ2-1	TGTGCCAGCAGTAATAGCGGGATGATCTATGAGCAGTTCTTC	CASSNSGMIYEQFF
NA	TRBV19	14	once	TRBJ2-1	TGTGCCAGTAGTATAGACAGAGCGTACAATGAGCAGTTCTTC	CASSIDRAYNEQFF
NA	TRBV18	15	NA	TRBJ2-2	TGTGCCAGCTCACCACCTAGCCGGCCGGCCGGGGAGCTGTTTTTT	CASSPPSRPAGELFF
NA	TRBV30	11	NA	TRBJ2-7	TGTGCCTGGACTACAGGTCACGAGCAGTACTTC	CAWTTGHEQYF
TRBD1	TRBV7-7	14	NA	TRBJ2-5	TGTGCCAGCAGCCGCCAGGGGGCAGGGGAGACCCAGTACTTC	CASSRQGAGETQYF
TRBD2	TRBV12-3/TRBV12-4	13	NA	TRBJ2-1	TGTGCCAGCTGGACTAGCCTGACGGGGGAGCAGTTCTTC	CASWTSLTGEQFF
NA	TRBV18	14	NA	TRBJ2-2	TGTGCCAGCTCACCAATAGGTCCGCCGGGGGAGCTGTTTTTT	CASSPIGPPGELFF
TRBD2	TRBV9	15	NA	TRBJ2-3	TGTGCCAGCAGCGCCATAGCGGGAGCCGCAGATACGCAGTATTTT	CASSAIAGAADTQYF
NA	TRBV5-6	17	NA	TRBJ2-5	TGTGCCAGCAGCTCAGGACTCGTAGGGTCGTGGCAAGAGACCCAGTACTTC	CASSSGLVGSWQETQYF
NA	TRBV21-1	15	NA	TRBJ1-5	TGTGCCAGCAGCATCCAGGGACAGTTAAATCAGCCCCAGCATTTT	CASSIQGQLNQPQHF
NA	TRBV18	14	NA	TRBJ2-1	TGTGCCAGCTTGGGGACTTCTCCCAGCAATGAGCAGTTCTTC	CASLGTSPSNEQFF
NA	TRBV18	16	NA	TRBJ2-3	TGTGCCAGCTCACCACGGCCAGGGACAAGCACAGATACGCAGTATTTT	CASSPRPGTSTDTQYF
NA	TRBV5-6	15	NA	TRBJ2-7	TGTGCCAGCAGCCTACAGGGCCCCAGCTACTACGAGCAGTACTTC	CASSLQGPSYYEQYF
NA	TRBV9	15	once	TRBJ1-6	TGTGCCAGCAGCCCCGACAGGAGTTATAATTCACCCCTCCACTTT	CASSPDRSYNSPLHF
TRBD1	TRBV2	17	NA	TRBJ1-3	TGTGCCAGCGGCCTGGTGACAGGGGGAACGGCTGGAAACACCATATATTTT	CASGLVTGGTAGNTIYF
NA	TRBV19	12	NA	TRBJ2-5	TGTGCCAGTAGTATTCCGGTAGAGACCCAGTACTTC	CASSIPVETQYF
NA	TRBV5-6	15	NA	TRBJ2-7	TGTGCCAGCAGCGGTGGACAGACCGTCTCCTACGAGCAGTACTTC	CASSGGQTVSYEQYF
TRBD2	TRBV25-1	13	NA	TRBJ2-1	TGTGCCAGCAGTGATGCGCTAGCGGGAGGGACGGTCTTC	CASSDALAGGTVF
NA	TRBV4-2	16	once	TRBJ2-1	TGTGCCAGCAGCCATATCGGAGAATGGAGTCTCAATGAGCAGTTCTTC	CASSHIGEWSLNEQFF
TRBD1	TRBV5-1	16	NA	TRBJ1-4	TGCGCCAGCAGCTTACAACCGGGACAGGGGAATGAAAAACTGTTTTTT	CASSLQPGQGNEKLFF
TRBD2	TRBV6-2/TRBV6-3	17	NA	TRBJ2-7	TGTGCCAGCAGTTTCTCCGGGACTAGCGGGAGACAAGGGGAGCAGTACTTC	CASSFSGTSGRQGEQYF
NA	TRBV28	12	NA	TRBJ1-2	TGTGCCAGCAGTTTATTCCTTCTCGGCTACACCTTC	CASSLFLLGYTF
NA	TRBV27	15	NA	TRBJ1-5	TGTGCCAGCAGTTTGTCGCAAGGAGGCAATCAGCCCCAGCATTTT	CASSLSQGGNQPQHF
NA	TRBV21-1	13	NA	TRBJ1-3	TGTGCCAGCAGCAAAGACAGGGGGAACACCATATATTTT	CASSKDRGNTIYF
TRBD2	TRBV7-2	14	NA	TRBJ2-7	TGTGCCAGCAGCTTCCCGGGACTACCTTACGAGCAGTACTTC	CASSFPGLPYEQYF
TRBD1	TRBV9	14	NA	TRBJ1-2	TGTGCCAGCAGCGCACGGACAGGGAACTATGGCTACACCTTC	CASSARTGNYGYTF
TRBD1	TRBV2	10	NA	TRBJ2-1	TGTGCCAGCCACAGGGGGCGATGGTTCTTC	CASHRGRWFF
TRBD2	TRBV6-4	13	few	TRBJ2-2	TGTGCCAGCAGTAGCGGGAGTTCCGGGGAGCTGTTTTTT	CASSSGSSGELFF
NA	TRBV7-3	15	NA	TRBJ2-5	TGTGCCAGCAGCTTAATGAGTGGAGGATGGGAGACCCAGTACTTC	CASSLMSGGWETQYF
TRBD1	TRBV4-2	13	NA	TRBJ2-1	TGTGCCAGCAGCCAAGATAGACAGGGGAAACTGTTCTTC	CASSQDRQGKLFF
TRBD2	TRBV6-5	15	NA	TRBJ2-7	TGTGCCAGCAAGCCCCCTAGCGGGGGCCCCTACGAGCAGTACTTC	CASKPPSGGPYEQYF
TRBD2	TRBV5-6	15	NA	TRBJ2-1	TGTGCCAGTTCCGGAGCGGGAATATCCTACAATGAGCAGTTCTTC	CASSGAGISYNEQFF
NA	TRBV19	17	NA	TRBJ1-1	TGTGCCAGTAGTATAGGATGGTGGGAGGTAGCCGGCACTGAAGCTTTCTTT	CASSIGWWEVAGTEAFF
TRBD2	TRBV7-7	15	NA	TRBJ2-5	TGTGCTAGCAGCTTAATAGCGGGAGAGGGTGAGACCCAGTACTTC	CASSLIAGEGETQYF
NA	TRBV2	13	NA	TRBJ2-7	TGTGCCAGCAGTGAGCAGGTCTCCTACGAGCAGTACTTC	CASSEQVSYEQYF
NA	TRBV29-1	13	NA	TRBJ2-7	TGCAGCGTGGGGGCGGCAGGGAATGTCGAGCAGTACTTC	CSVGAAGNVEQYF
TRBD2	TRBV13	14	NA	TRBJ2-3	TGTGCCAGCAGCGCCGGGACTAGCGGGGGGCTGCAGTATTTT	CASSAGTSGGLQYF
TRBD1	TRBV2	16	NA	TRBJ1-6	TGTGCCAGCACCTTACTCGCGGGACAGGGTAATTCACCCCTCCACTTT	CASTLLAGQGNSPLHF
NA	TRBV5-4	13	NA	TRBJ1-2	TGTGCCAGCAGTCTGGACAGTACCTATGGCTACACCTTC	CASSLDSTYGYTF
NA	TRBV4-1	19	NA	TRBJ1-4	TGCGCCAGCAGCCAAGATCCCGGGGGGTCGGGAGCAACTAATGAAAAACTGTTTTTT	CASSQDPGGSGATNEKLFF
TRBD2	TRBV2	13	once	TRBJ2-1	TGTGCCAGCGAACCGGGACTAATGAGTGAGCAGTTCTTC	CASEPGLMSEQFF
TRBD1	TRBV5-6	16	NA	TRBJ2-3	TGTGCCAGCAGCTACTTTAGGGACAGAAACACAGATACGCAGTATTTT	CASSYFRDRNTDTQYF
NA	TRBV18	22	NA	TRBJ2-5	TGTGCCAGCTCACCAGTAGGCGGATTCGCGGGACTCAGAACCACGGGAGGGGGCGCCCAGTACTTC	CASSPVGGFAGLRTTGGGAQYF
NA	TRBV9	15	once	TRBJ2-2	TGTGCCAGCAGCGTAGGTATAGCGAACACCGGGGAGCTGTTTTTT	CASSVGIANTGELFF
TRBD2	TRBV6-1	19	NA	TRBJ2-2	TGTGCCAGCAGTGCCCCGGAGGCTAGCGGAGGAGGGGACACCGGGGAGCTGTTTTTT	CASSAPEASGGGDTGELFF